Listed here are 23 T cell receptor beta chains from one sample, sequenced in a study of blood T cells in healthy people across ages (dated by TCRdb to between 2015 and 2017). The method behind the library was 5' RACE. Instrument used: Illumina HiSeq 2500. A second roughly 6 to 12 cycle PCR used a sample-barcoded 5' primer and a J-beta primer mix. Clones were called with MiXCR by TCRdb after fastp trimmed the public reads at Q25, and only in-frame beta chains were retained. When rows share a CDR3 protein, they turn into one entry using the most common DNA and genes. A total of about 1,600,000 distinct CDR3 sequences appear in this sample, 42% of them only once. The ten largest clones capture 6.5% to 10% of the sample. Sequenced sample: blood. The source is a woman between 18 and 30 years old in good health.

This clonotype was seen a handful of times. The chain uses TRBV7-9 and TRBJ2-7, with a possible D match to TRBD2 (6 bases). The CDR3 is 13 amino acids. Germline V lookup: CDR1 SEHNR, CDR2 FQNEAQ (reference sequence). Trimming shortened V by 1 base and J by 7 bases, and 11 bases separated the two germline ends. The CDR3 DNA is TGTGCCAGCAGCTTAGGAGCCCGGGGGGAGCAGTACTTC. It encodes CASSLGARGEQYF.

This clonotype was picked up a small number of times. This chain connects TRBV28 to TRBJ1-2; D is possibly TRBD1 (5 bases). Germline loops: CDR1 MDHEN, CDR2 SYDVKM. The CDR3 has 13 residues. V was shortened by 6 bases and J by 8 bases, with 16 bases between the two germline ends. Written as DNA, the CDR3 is TGTGCCAGCAGCTCCGGACATCAGGGAGGCTACACCTTC. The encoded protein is CASSSGHQGGYTF.

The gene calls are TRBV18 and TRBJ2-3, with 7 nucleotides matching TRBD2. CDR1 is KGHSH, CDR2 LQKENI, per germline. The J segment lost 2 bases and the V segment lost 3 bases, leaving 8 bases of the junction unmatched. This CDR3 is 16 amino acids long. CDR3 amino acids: CASSPLAGVATDTQYF. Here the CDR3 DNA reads TGTGCCAGCTCACCTCTTGCGGGGGTGGCCACAGATACGCAGTATTTT.

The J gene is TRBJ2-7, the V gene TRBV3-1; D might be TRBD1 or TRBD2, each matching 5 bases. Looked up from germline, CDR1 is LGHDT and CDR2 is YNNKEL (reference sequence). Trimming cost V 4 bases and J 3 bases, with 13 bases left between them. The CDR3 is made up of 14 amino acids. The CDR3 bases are TGTGCCAGCAGCCGCGTGGGACGGGGCTACGAGCAGTACTTC. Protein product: CASSRVGRGYEQYF.

The CDR3 loop reads CASSEIQGGYGYTF. The CDR3 DNA is TGTGCCAGCAGTGAGATACAGGGCGGCTATGGCTACACCTTC. The V call is TRBV6-1, the J call TRBJ1-2; D is possibly TRBD1 (6 bases). The CDR3 contains 14 residues. Germline CDR1 and CDR2: MNHNS and SASEGT. Trimming removed 3 bases at V and 4 bases at J, with 12 bases between.

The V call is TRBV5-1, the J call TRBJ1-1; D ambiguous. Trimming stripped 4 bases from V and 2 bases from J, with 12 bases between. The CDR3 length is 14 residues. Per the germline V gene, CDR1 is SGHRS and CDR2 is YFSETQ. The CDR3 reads CASSLPVGNTEAFF. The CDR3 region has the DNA TGCGCCAGCAGCCTCCCAGTTGGAAACACTGAAGCTTTCTTT. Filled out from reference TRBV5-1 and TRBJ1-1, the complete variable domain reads KAGVTQTPRYLIKTRGQQVTLSCSPISGHRSVSWYQQTPGQGLQFLFEYFSETQRNKGNFPGRFSGRQFSNSRSEMNVSTLELGDSALYLCASSLPVGNTEAFFGQGTRLTVV.

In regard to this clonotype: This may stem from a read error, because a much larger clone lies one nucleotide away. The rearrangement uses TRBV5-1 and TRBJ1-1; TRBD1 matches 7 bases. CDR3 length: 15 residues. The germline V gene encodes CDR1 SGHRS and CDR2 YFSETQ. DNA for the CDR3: TGCGTCAGCAGCTCTACAGGGGATAGATACACTGAAGCTTTCTTT. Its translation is CVSSSTGDRYTEAFF.

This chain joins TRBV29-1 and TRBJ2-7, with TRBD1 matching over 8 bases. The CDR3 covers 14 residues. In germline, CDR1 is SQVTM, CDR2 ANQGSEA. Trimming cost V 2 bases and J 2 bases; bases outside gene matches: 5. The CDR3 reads CSVEKGTGTYEQYF. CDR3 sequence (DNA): TGCAGCGTTGAAAAGGGGACAGGAACCTACGAGCAGTACTTC.

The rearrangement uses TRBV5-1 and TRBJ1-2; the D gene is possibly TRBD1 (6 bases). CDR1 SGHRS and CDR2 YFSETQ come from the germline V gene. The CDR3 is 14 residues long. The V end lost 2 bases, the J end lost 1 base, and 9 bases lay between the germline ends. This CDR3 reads CASSLQGHNYGYTF. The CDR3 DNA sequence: TGCGCCAGCAGCTTACAGGGCCATAACTATGGCTACACCTTC. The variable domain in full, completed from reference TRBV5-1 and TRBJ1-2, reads KAGVTQTPRYLIKTRGQQVTLSCSPISGHRSVSWYQQTPGQGLQFLFEYFSETQRNKGNFPGRFSGRQFSNSRSEMNVSTLELGDSALYLCASSLQGHNYGYTFGSGTRLTVV.

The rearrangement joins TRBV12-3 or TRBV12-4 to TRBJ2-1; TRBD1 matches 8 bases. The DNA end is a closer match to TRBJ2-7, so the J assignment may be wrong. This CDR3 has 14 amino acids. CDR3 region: CASKDRAQDNEQYF. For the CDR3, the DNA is TGTGCCAGCAAGGACAGGGCCCAGGACAATGAGCAGTACTTC.

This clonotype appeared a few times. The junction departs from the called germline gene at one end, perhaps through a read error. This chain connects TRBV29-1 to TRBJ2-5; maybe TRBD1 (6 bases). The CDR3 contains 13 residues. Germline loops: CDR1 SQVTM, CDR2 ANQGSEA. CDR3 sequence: CSAEKGVGETQYF. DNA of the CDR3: TGCAGCGCTGAAAAGGGGGTTGGGGAGACCCAGTACTTC.

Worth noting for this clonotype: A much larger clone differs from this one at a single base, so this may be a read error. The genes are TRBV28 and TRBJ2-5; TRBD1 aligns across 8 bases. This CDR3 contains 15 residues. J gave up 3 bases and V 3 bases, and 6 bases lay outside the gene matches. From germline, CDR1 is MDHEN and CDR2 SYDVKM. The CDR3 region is CASSLAGGPEETQYF. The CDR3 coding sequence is TGTGCCAGCAGTTTGGCAGGGGGCCCGGAAGAGACCCAGTACTTC.

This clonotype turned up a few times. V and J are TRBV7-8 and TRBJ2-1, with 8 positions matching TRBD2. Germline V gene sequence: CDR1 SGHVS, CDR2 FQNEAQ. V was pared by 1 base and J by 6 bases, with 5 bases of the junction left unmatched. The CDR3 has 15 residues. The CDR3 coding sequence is TGTGCCAGCAGCTTAGGGGCGCGGGGGGCCAATGAGCAGTTCTTC. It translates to CASSLGARGANEQFF.

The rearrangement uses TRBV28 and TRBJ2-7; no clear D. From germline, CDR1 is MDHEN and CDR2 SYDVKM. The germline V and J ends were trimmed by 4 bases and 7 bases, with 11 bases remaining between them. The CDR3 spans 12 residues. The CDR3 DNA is TGTGCCAGCAGTTCCCCCCCCAGGGAGCAGTACTTC. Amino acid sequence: CASSSPPREQYF.

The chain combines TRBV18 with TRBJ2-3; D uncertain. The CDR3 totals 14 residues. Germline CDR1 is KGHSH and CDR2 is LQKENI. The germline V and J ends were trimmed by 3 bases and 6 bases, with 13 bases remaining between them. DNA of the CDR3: TGTGCCAGCTCACCGTTCGCCCTCGACGATACGCAGTATTTT. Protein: CASSPFALDDTQYF.

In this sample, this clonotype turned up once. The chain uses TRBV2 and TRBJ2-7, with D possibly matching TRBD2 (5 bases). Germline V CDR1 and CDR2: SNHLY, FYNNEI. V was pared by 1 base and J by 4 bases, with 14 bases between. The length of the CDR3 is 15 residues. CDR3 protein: CASSEEGVQGYEQYF. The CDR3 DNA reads TGTGCCAGCAGTGAAGAGGGAGTACAAGGGTACGAGCAGTACTTC.

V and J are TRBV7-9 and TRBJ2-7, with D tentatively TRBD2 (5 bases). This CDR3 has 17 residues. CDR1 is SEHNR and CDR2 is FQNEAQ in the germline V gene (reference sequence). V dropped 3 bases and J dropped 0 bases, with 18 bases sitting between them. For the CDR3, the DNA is TGTGCCAGCAGCTTCCGGGATATGGGCGGGCGCTCCTACGAGCAGTACTTC. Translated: CASSFRDMGGRSYEQYF.

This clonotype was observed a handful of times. In DNA, the CDR3 is TGTGCCAGCAGTAAACAGGGTAGAACTGAAGCTTTCTTT. Translated, it gives CASSKQGRTEAFF. V and J are TRBV6-1 and TRBJ1-1, with D possibly TRBD1 on 6 matching bases. This CDR3 is built from 13 residues. V was shortened by 5 bases and J by 5 bases, with 12 bases between the two germline ends. Germline V CDR1 and CDR2: MNHNS, SASEGT.

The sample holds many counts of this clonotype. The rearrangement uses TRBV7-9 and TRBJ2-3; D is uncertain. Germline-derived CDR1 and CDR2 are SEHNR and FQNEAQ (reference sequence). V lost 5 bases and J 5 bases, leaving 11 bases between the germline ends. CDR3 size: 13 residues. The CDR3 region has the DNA TGTGCCAGCAGCCTTTCCGGCGGAGATACGCAGTATTTT. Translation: CASSLSGGDTQYF.

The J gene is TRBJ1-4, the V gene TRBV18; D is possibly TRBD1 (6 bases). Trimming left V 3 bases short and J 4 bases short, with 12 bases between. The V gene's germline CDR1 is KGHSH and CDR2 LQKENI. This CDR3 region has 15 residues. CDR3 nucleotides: TGTGCCAGCTCACCGATAGGACAGATTAATGAAAAACTGTTTTTT. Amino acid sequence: CASSPIGQINEKLFF.

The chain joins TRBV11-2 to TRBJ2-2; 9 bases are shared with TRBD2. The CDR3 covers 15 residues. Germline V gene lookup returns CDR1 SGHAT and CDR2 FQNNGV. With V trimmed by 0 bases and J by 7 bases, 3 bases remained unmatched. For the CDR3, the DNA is TGTGCCAGCAGCTTAGAGCTAGCGGGAAACGGGGAGCTGTTTTTT. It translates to CASSLELAGNGELFF.

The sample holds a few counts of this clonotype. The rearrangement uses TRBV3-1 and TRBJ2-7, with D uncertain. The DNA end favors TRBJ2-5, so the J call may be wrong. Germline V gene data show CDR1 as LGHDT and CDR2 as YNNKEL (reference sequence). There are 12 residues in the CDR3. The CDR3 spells CASSQARGTQYF. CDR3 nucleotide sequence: TGTGCCAGCAGCCAGGCAAGAGGGACCCAGTACTTC.

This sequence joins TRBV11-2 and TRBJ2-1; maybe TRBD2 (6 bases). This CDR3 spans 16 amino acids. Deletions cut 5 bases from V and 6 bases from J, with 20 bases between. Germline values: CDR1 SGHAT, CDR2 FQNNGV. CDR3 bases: TGTGCCAGCAGCCGGTCGGGGGAGTGGGCCCGCAATGAGCAGTTCTTC. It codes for CASSRSGEWARNEQFF. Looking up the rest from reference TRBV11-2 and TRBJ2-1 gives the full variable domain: EAGVAQSPRYKIIEKRQSVAFWCNPISGHATLYWYQQILGQGPKLLIQFQNNGVVDDSQLPKDRFSAERLKGVDSTLKIQPAKLEDSAVYLCASSRSGEWARNEQFFGPGTRLTVL.